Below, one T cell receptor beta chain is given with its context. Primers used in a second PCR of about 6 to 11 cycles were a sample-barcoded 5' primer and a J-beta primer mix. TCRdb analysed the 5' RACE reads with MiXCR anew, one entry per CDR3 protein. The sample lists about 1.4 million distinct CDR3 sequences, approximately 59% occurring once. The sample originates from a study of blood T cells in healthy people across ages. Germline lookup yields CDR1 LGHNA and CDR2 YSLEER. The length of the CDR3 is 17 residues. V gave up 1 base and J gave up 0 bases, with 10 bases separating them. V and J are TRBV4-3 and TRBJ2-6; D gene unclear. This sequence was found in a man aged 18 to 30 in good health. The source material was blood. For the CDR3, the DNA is TGCGCCAGCAGCCAAGGACGCACCAACTCTGGGGCCAACGTCCTGACTTTC. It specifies CASSQGRTNSGANVLTF.